These 21 T cell receptor beta chains share one sample of origin, sequenced in a study of neurological immune-mediated disorders. The time point: longitudinal time-point 1 (baseline). Each CDR3 protein gets one entry after TCRdb re-called the 5' RACE reads with MiXCR. Among around 71,000 distinct CDR3 sequences, roughly 13% were seen once, and the ten largest hold around 4.6%. The source material was PBMCs. The receptors come from a female donor with HTLV-1-associated myelopathy (HAM/TSP).

This clonotype was recorded many times. The chain uses TRBV20-1 and TRBJ1-2; 11 bases fit TRBD1. With V trimmed by 6 bases and J by 2 bases, 5 bases remained unmatched. CDR1 and CDR2 from the germline V gene are DFQATT and SNEGSKA (reference sequence). The CDR3 spans 14 residues. The CDR3 region is CSAWGQGVNYGYTF. Here the CDR3 DNA reads TGCAGTGCATGGGGACAGGGGGTGAACTATGGCTACACCTTC.

With respect to this clonotype: A much larger clone lies one base from this, so it may be a read error. A read error is likely, as this CDR3 ends without the conserved phenylalanine or tryptophan. V and J are TRBV20-1 and TRBJ2-1; D perhaps matches TRBD2 (6 bases). Germline-derived CDR1 and CDR2 are DFQATT and SNEGSKA (reference sequence). Trimming left V 6 bases short and J 8 bases short, with 17 bases between. This CDR3 has 13 amino acids. The DNA for the CDR3 is TGCAGTGCCAAAACGGGACTTTGGGATGAGCAGTTCTTA. Translated: CSAKTGLWDEQFL.

This clonotype was detected only a few times. The V and J genes are TRBV5-1 and TRBJ2-3; D unresolved. The CDR3 extends over 13 amino acids. V lost 5 bases and J 3 bases, leaving 10 bases between the germline ends. Germline assignment: CDR1 SGHRS and CDR2 YFSETQ. CDR3 sequence: CASRDGKTDTQYF. The DNA for the CDR3 is TGCGCCAGCAGAGACGGAAAGACAGATACGCAGTATTTT.

This clonotype came up many times. The chain uses TRBV15 and TRBJ2-4; no clear D gene. The V gene lost 1 base and the J gene lost 4 bases, with 8 bases spanning the gap. The CDR3 is 14 residues long. The germline V gene encodes CDR1 LNHNV and CDR2 YYDKDF (reference sequence). CDR3 in DNA: TGTGCCACCAGCAGAGTGCTGGGAAAAAACATTCAGTACTTC. It encodes CATSRVLGKNIQYF.

This clonotype was observed at least ten times. The V and J genes are TRBV7-9 and TRBJ1-3; D is uncertain. Germline V gives CDR1 SEHNR, CDR2 FQNEAQ (reference sequence). Trimming took off 5 bases at V and 4 bases at J, with 6 bases between the two ends. The CDR3 sequence is 12 residues long. The CDR3 sequence is CASSELGNTIYF. As DNA, the CDR3 is TGTGCCAGCAGCGAACTAGGAAACACCATATATTTT.

The table lists this clonotype with many counts. The chain joins TRBV5-1 to TRBJ2-3; D is undetermined. Per germline, CDR1 SGHRS and CDR2 YFSETQ. This CDR3 comprises 15 residues. Trimming stripped 1 base from V and 1 base from J, with 10 bases between. DNA of the CDR3: TGCGCCAGCAGCTTGTTGGGTCCAGGCACAGATACGCAGTATTTT. Protein: CASSLLGPGTDTQYF.

V is TRBV5-1 and J is TRBJ2-1; 9 bases are shared with TRBD2. CDR3 size: 16 residues. V shed 0 bases, J shed 6 bases, and the junction held 7 bases outside the gene matches. CDR1 and CDR2 from the germline V gene are SGHRS and YFSETQ. In DNA, the CDR3 is TGCGCCAGCAGCTTGGCTCGCGGGGGGGATCGCAATGAGCAGTTCTTC. It translates to CASSLARGGDRNEQFF.

In its sample, this clonotype was seen many times. J is TRBJ1-3 and V is TRBV29-1, with no clear D. The CDR3 has 13 amino acids. V was pared by 5 bases and J by 0 bases, with 8 bases between. Germline CDR1 reads SQVTM; CDR2 reads ANQGSEA. CDR3 in DNA: TGCAGCGTTCAGGACTACTCTGGAAACACCATATATTTT. Amino acids: CSVQDYSGNTIYF.

The genes are TRBV20-1 and TRBJ2-7; 8 positions match TRBD2. From germline, CDR1 is DFQATT and CDR2 SNEGSKA (reference sequence). The CDR3 length is 15 residues. The trim removed 2 bases at V and 4 bases at J, leaving 10 bases unmatched. The CDR3 here is CSARYVRGGTYEQYF. The DNA of the CDR3 is TGCAGTGCTAGATATGTCCGGGGGGGCACGTACGAGCAGTACTTC.

This clonotype was counted many times. V is TRBV11-3 and J is TRBJ2-1; weak D call: TRBD1 (5 bases). Trimming cost V 1 base and J 6 bases, with 10 bases left between them. Germline V CDR1 and CDR2: SGHNT, YENEEA. This CDR3 is built from 14 residues. Here the CDR3 reads CASSLAGSGNEQFF. The CDR3 DNA reads as TGTGCCAGCAGCTTAGCAGGGTCGGGCAATGAGCAGTTCTTC.

This clonotype has ten or more counts. The V and J genes are TRBV28 and TRBJ1-1; 9 nucleotides line up with TRBD1. Germline V lookup: CDR1 MDHEN, CDR2 SYDVKM. This CDR3 has 15 amino acids. With V trimmed by 6 bases and J by 4 bases, 9 bases remained unmatched. The CDR3: CASRGIRTGVTEAFF. CDR3 coding DNA: TGTGCCAGCAGGGGAATCCGGACAGGGGTCACTGAAGCTTTCTTT.

This clonotype was counted ten times or more. The V call is TRBV7-9, the J call TRBJ2-5; D call uncertain. In germline, CDR1 is SEHNR, CDR2 FQNEAQ (reference sequence). V shed 2 bases and J shed 2 bases, with 6 bases lying between them. This CDR3 comprises 13 residues. The CDR3: CASSLPLQETQYF. CDR3 nucleotide sequence: TGTGCCAGCAGCTTACCGCTACAAGAGACCCAGTACTTC.

The gene calls are TRBV5-1 and TRBJ2-7, with D perhaps matching TRBD2 (5 bases). Germline CDR1 reads SGHRS; CDR2 reads YFSETQ. This CDR3 region has 14 residues. The V end was cut by 1 base, the J end by 0 bases, with 8 bases between. The CDR3 DNA reads TGCGCCAGCAGCTTGAAAGGGAGCTCCTACGAGCAGTACTTC. Protein product: CASSLKGSSYEQYF.

This clonotype was seen repeatedly, ten times or more. The chain employs TRBV5-1 and TRBJ2-3; TRBD2 aligns across 8 bases. Trimming at V came to 1 base and at J to 6 bases, leaving 1 base not matched to a gene. Per the germline V gene, CDR1 is SGHRS and CDR2 is YFSETQ. The CDR3 has 13 residues. This CDR3 is CASSLSGGDTQYF. Written as DNA, the CDR3 is TGCGCCAGCAGCTTGTCGGGGGGGGATACGCAGTATTTT.

V usage is TRBV2 and J usage is TRBJ2-5, with TRBD2 identical over 8 bases. Germline CDR1 is SNHLY and CDR2 is FYNNEI. V lost 2 bases and J lost 6; bases outside the gene matches: 8. CDR3 length: 15 amino acids. In nucleotides, the CDR3 is TGTGCCAGCAGTGAACCCGCGGGGGGTGGAAAGACCCAGTACTTC. This translates into CASSEPAGGGKTQYF.

This clonotype has more than one count but fewer than ten. This rearrangement joins TRBV27 to TRBJ2-1; D not certain. Per the germline V gene, CDR1 is MNHEY and CDR2 is SMNVEV (reference sequence). CDR3 length: 14 amino acids. Trimming shortened V by 3 bases and J by 7 bases, and 13 bases separated the two germline ends. This CDR3 reads CASSLSLDFNEQFF. DNA of the CDR3: TGTGCCAGCAGTTTGTCTCTAGACTTTAATGAGCAGTTCTTC.

This clonotype was counted ten times or more. V usage is TRBV7-2 and J usage is TRBJ1-4; D is possibly TRBD1 (5 bases). CDR1 is SGHTA and CDR2 is FQGNSA in the germline V gene. The CDR3 has 14 residues. V gave up 7 bases and J gave up 8 bases, with 17 bases separating them. The CDR3 loop is CASNNPRGAEKLFF. The CDR3 region has the DNA TGTGCCAGCAACAACCCTCGAGGGGCGGAAAAACTGTTTTTT.

This clonotype has ten or more counts. The chain couples TRBV24-1 to TRBJ2-3, with D possibly being TRBD2 (6 bases). V gave up 3 bases and J gave up 6 bases, with 12 bases separating them. The CDR3 has 14 residues. Germline V lookup: CDR1 KGHDR, CDR2 SFDVKD. The CDR3 is CATSDPSAGDTQYF. As DNA, the CDR3 is TGTGCCACCAGTGATCCATCCGCGGGGGATACGCAGTATTTT.

CDR3 sequence (DNA): TGTGCCAGCAGTTCAAACAGGGGAAGGACTGAAGCTTTCTTT. This translates into CASSSNRGRTEAFF. The chain has TRBV12-3 or TRBV12-4 and TRBJ1-1; 7 nucleotides match TRBD1. The CDR3 spans 14 residues. V lost 4 bases to trimming and J lost 5 bases; unmatched junction nucleotides: 7.

This clonotype was detected ten times or more. The rearrangement uses TRBV5-1 and TRBJ2-1, with 9 bases identical to TRBD2. Germline values: CDR1 SGHRS, CDR2 YFSETQ. J lost 6 bases, V lost 4 bases, and 11 bases had no gene match. The CDR3 sequence is 16 residues long. The CDR3 nucleotides are TGCGCCAGCAGCCTAGATCCGGGACTAGCTTCCAATGAGCAGTTCTTC. Translating it yields CASSLDPGLASNEQFF.

At least ten counts were recorded for this clonotype. The chain uses TRBV12-3 or TRBV12-4 and TRBJ1-1; D is undetermined. The CDR3 has 15 amino acids. V lost 3 bases and J lost 0, with 11 bases in between. DNA of the CDR3: TGTGCCAGCAGTTTGTCCAAGAAGTTGAACACTGAAGCTTTCTTT. It translates to CASSLSKKLNTEAFF.